The clone carrying this T cell receptor beta chain has a single count. The sample is drawn from a study of blood T cell repertoires in COVID-19. As originally analysed: Amplification of reference gene primers provided the estimated nucleated cell counts. TCRdb's copy holds only in-frame clones and misses some; the assay was immunoSEQ multiplex PCR. V, J and clone size derive from that table, while D and trimming were established from the DNA sequence. In the table there are about 210,000 clones, roughly 87% of which are singletons. Germline V gene lookup returns CDR1 SGHTA and CDR2 FQGTGA. Trimming shortened V by 5 bases and J by 3 bases, and 20 bases separated the two germline ends. CDR3 length: 17 residues. In Seattle, patients joined the study during active infection and were tracked longitudinally.

This clonotype was obtained from a woman aged 55 to 70 with COVID-19, enrolled during active disease. Sequences were obtained from peripheral blood. This sequence joins TRBV7-3 and TRBJ2-1, with D possibly TRBD2 on 6 matching bases. The CDR3 region is CASSPRYMRDRYNEQFF. CDR3 sequence (DNA): TGTGCCAGCAGCCCACGATACATGCGGGACCGCTACAATGAGCAGTTCTTC.